This T cell receptor (beta chain) is drawn from a study of blood T cell repertoires in COVID-19. TCRdb's copy holds only in-frame clones and misses some; the assay was immunoSEQ multiplex PCR. Counted here are over 150,000 clones, approximately 88% occurring once; the ten biggest clones make up less than 3.5%. There are 13 residues in the CDR3. The V and J ends lost 3 bases and 5 bases respectively, with 10 bases between them. Germline CDR1 and CDR2: MNHEY and SVGAGI. The chain combines TRBV6-5 with TRBJ2-5, with a possible D match to TRBD2 (6 bases). Sequenced input: peripheral blood. The clonotype was recovered from a woman aged 55-75 years with acute or convalescent COVID-19. The CDR3 nucleotides read TGTGCCAGCAGTTATGGGGGGATGGAGACCCAGTACTTC. This gives the protein CASSYGGMETQYF.